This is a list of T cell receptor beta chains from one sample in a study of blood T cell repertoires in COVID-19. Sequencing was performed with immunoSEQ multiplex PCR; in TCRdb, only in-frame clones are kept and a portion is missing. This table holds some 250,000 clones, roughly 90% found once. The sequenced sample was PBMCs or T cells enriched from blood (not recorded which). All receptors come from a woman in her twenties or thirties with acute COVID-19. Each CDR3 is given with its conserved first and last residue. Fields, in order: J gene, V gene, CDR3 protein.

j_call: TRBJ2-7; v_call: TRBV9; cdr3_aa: CASSVSGQNYEQYF
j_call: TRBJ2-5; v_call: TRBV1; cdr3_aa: CTSSHARLGSGGAEVETQYF
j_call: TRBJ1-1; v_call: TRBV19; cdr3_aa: CASSIVRGDEAFF
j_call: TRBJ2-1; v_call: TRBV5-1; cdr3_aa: CASSLASGGMGEQFF
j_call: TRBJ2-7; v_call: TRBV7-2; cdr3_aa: CASSLGRQGYEQYF
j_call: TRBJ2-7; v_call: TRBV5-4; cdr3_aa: CASSLALSYEQYF
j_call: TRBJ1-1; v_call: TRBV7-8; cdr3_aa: CASSFGQGNTEAFF
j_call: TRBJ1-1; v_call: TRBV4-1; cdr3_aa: CASSQSQGYVAEAFF
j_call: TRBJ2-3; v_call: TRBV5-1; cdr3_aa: CASSIIQGAADTQYF
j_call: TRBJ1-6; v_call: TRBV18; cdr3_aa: CASSLRVQSSYNSPLHF
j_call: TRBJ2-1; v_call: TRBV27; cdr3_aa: CASSFLSVAGANEQFF
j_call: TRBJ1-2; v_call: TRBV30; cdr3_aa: CAWSHKGAYGYTF
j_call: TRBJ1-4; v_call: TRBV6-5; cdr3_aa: CASGIQARNEKLFF
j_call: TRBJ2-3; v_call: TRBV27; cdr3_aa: CASSSIGSSTDTQYF
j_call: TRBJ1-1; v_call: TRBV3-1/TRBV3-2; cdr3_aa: CASSRGDDTEAFF